These 13 T cell receptor beta chains share one sample of origin, sequenced in a study of T cell responses to AZD1222 COVID-19 vaccine. Profiled with immunoSEQ multiplex PCR; TCRdb holds only in-frame clones, not every one. The table includes tens of thousands of clones, about 80% detected once. The sequenced sample was peripheral blood, obtained on day 0 of AZD1222 vaccination. These receptor sequences come from an adult in good health.

This clone was seen a single time. This chain uses TRBV6-5 with TRBJ2-2, with D unresolved. This CDR3 spans 12 amino acids. The V gene's germline CDR1 is MNHEY and CDR2 SVGAGI. V dropped 4 bases and J dropped 9 bases, with 9 bases sitting between them. The CDR3 nucleotides read TGTGCCAGCAGTTCAAGTATCCGGGAGCTGTTTTTT. Its translation: CASSSSIRELFF.

The chain uses TRBV7-2 and TRBJ1-5; a possible D gene is TRBD1 (6 bases). V gave up 11 bases and J gave up 6 bases, with 11 bases separating them. This CDR3 has 11 amino acids. Germline V CDR1 and CDR2: SGHTA, FQGNSA. CDR3 region: CAAGGGQPQHF. CDR3 DNA sequence: TGTGCCGCGGGGGGCGGTCAGCCCCAGCATTTT.

The chain employs TRBV6-2 or TRBV6-3 and TRBJ2-5, with D possibly matching TRBD2 (7 bases). Germline values: CDR1 MNHEY, CDR2 SVGEGT. The CDR3 is 14 residues long. The V and J ends lost 6 bases and 2 bases respectively, with 13 bases between them. The CDR3 reads CASSWGGRQETQYF. CDR3 in DNA: TGTGCCAGCAGCTGGGGGGGGCGGCAAGAGACCCAGTACTTC.

This clone was observed a single time. This rearrangement joins TRBV18 to TRBJ2-7, with TRBD1 matching 9 bases. CDR3 length equals 15 residues. CDR1 and CDR2 (germline): KGHSH, LQKENI. V gave up 6 bases and J gave up 6 bases; unmatched junction bases: 12. Here the CDR3 reads CASSSQLTGGTEQYF. For the CDR3, the DNA is TGTGCCAGCTCCTCCCAACTAACAGGGGGCACCGAGCAGTACTTC.

This chain joins TRBV19 and TRBJ2-3; D gene unclear. The V gene's germline CDR1 is LNHDA and CDR2 SQIVND (reference sequence). The germline V and J ends were trimmed by 0 bases and 7 bases, with 11 bases remaining between them. The CDR3 extends over 14 amino acids. In nucleotides, the CDR3 is TGTGCCAGTAGTATAGATTCTCCCGGTAATACGCAGTATTTT. Its protein is CASSIDSPGNTQYF.

This clone appeared a single time. This rearrangement joins TRBV12-3 or TRBV12-4 to TRBJ2-1, with 11 bases that match TRBD2. Trimming cost V 8 bases and J 3 bases; bases outside gene matches: 0. The CDR3 runs 13 residues. In nucleotides, the CDR3 is TGTGCCAGCGGGACTAGCGGCTACAATGAGCAGTTCTTC. Amino acids: CASGTSGYNEQFF.

The V call is TRBV2, the J call TRBJ1-6; TRBD1 matches 7 bases. This CDR3 has 12 amino acids. The V gene's germline CDR1 is SNHLY and CDR2 FYNNEI. The J segment lost 10 bases and the V segment lost 6 bases, leaving 3 bases of the junction unmatched. The CDR3: CASSRDSSPLHF. The CDR3 coding sequence is TGTGCCAGCAGCCGGGACAGCTCACCCCTCCACTTT.

This clone was counted a single time. V is TRBV11-2 and J is TRBJ1-4; tentative D call: TRBD1 (5 bases). The CDR3 is 14 amino acids. Germline V gene sequence: CDR1 SGHAT, CDR2 FQNNGV. V lost 1 base, J lost 6 bases, and 9 bases lay in between. CDR3: CASSLGGGYEKLFF. Here the CDR3 DNA reads TGTGCCAGCAGCTTAGGTGGGGGATATGAAAAACTGTTTTTT.

The chain couples TRBV4-1 to TRBJ2-1; 9 bases line up with TRBD2. The CDR3 runs 17 residues. J lost 7 bases, V lost 1 base, and 11 bases had no gene match. CDR1 and CDR2 (germline): MGHRA, YSYEKL. The DNA for the CDR3 is TGCGCCAGCAGCCAAGTAACCACGCGGGGGGGCCGGAATGAGCAGTTCTTC. Its protein product is CASSQVTTRGGRNEQFF.

The J gene is TRBJ1-6, the V gene TRBV4-1; 8 nucleotides match TRBD1. The V gene's germline CDR1 is MGHRA and CDR2 YSYEKL. CDR3 length: 18 residues. With V trimmed by 0 bases and J by 0 bases, 4 bases remained unmatched. CDR3 sequence (DNA): TGCGCCAGCAGCCAAGATTGGACAGGGAGCTCCTATAATTCACCCCTCCACTTT. It specifies CASSQDWTGSSYNSPLHF.

J is TRBJ2-5 and V is TRBV27, with D perhaps TRBD1 (6 bases). The CDR3 has 15 residues. V lost 4 bases and J lost 2, with 14 bases in between. Germline loops: CDR1 MNHEY, CDR2 SMNVEV (reference sequence). In nucleotides, the CDR3 is TGTGCCAGCAGTTCGACAGGATGGTCACAAGAGACCCAGTACTTC. Amino acids: CASSSTGWSQETQYF.

The chain carries TRBV6-5 and TRBJ1-6; D ambiguous. The CDR3 loop spans 13 amino acids. The V end was cut by 8 bases, the J end by 8 bases, with 13 bases between. Germline CDR1 MNHEY, CDR2 SVGAGI. As DNA, the CDR3 is TGTGCCAGCTCAACTGATGCGGATTCACCCCTCCACTTT. Protein product: CASSTDADSPLHF.

This clone has a single count. V gene TRBV18 combines with J gene TRBJ1-1; no definite D call. V lost 4 bases, J lost 4 bases, and 16 bases lay in between. The length of the CDR3 is 15 residues. Germline V gene lookup returns CDR1 KGHSH and CDR2 LQKENI. The CDR3 DNA is TGTGCCAGCTCACAGAATGGGGTAATAGGCACTGAAGCTTTCTTT. Its protein is CASSQNGVIGTEAFF. The full variable domain, rest sourced from reference TRBV18 and TRBJ1-1, is NAGVMQNPRHLVRRRGQEARLRCSPMKGHSHVYWYRQLPEEGLKFMVYLQKENIIDESGMPKERFSAEFPKEGPSILRIQQVVRGDSAAYFCASSQNGVIGTEAFFGQGTRLTVV.